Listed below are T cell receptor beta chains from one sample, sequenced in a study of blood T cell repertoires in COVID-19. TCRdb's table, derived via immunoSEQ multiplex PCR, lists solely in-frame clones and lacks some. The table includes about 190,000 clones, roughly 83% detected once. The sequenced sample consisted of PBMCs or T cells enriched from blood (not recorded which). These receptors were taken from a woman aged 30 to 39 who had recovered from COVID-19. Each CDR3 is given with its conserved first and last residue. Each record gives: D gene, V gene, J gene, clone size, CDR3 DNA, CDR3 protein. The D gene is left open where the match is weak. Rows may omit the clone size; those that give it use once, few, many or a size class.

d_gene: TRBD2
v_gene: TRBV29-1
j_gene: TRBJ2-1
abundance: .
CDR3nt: TGCAGCGTTGACGTCCTAGCGGACAATGAGCAGTTCTTC
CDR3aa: CSVDVLADNEQFF

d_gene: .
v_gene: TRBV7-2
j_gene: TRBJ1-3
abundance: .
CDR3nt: TGTGCCAGCAGCTTAGGGCAAGGACGGGCTGGAGGGAACACCATATATTTT
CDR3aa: CASSLGQGRAGGNTIYF

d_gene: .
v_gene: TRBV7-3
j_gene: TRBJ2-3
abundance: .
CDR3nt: TGTGCCAGCAGCTACCAGGGCACAGATACGCAGTATTTT
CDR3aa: CASSYQGTDTQYF

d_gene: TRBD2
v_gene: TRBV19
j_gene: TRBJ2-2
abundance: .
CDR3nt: TGTGCCAGTAGTAGGCTAGCGGGAGCAGGAGGTACCGGGGAGCTGTTTTTT
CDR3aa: CASSRLAGAGGTGELFF

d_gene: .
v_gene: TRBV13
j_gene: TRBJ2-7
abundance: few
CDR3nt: TGTGCCAGCAGCTCGCAGGCCGCCTACGAGCAGTACTTC
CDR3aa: CASSSQAAYEQYF

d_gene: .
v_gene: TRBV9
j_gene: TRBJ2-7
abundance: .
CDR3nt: TGTGCCAGCAGCGTCTTATCCGGGAGCGCCTACGAGCAGTACTTC
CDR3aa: CASSVLSGSAYEQYF

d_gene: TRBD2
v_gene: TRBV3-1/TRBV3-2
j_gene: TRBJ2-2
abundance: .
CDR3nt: TGTGCCAGCACCTTTAGCGGGGTGAACACCGGGGAGCTGTTTTTT
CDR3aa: CASTFSGVNTGELFF

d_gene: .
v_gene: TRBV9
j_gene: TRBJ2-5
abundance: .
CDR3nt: TGTGCCAGCACGCGGGCGGAGCAAGAGACCCAGTACTTC
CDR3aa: CASTRAEQETQYF

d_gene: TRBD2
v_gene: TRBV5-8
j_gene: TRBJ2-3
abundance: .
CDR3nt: TGTGCCAGCAGCAGAGGACTAGCGGGGGCCTTCGGCACAGATACGCAGTATTTT
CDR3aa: CASSRGLAGAFGTDTQYF

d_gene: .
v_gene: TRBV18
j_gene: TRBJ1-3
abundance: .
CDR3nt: TGTGCCAGCTCAGACACACAGGTTTTCTCTGGAAACACCATATATTTT
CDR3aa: CASSDTQVFSGNTIYF

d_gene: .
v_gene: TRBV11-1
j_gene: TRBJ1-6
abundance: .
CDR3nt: TGTGCCAGCAGCTTAGGAGGCGGGGCGGGGAATTCACCCCTCCACTTT
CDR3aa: CASSLGGGAGNSPLHF